What follows are 10 T cell receptor beta chains derived from one specimen sequenced in a study of blood T cell repertoires in COVID-19. TCRdb keeps only in-frame clones here, not all; method: immunoSEQ multiplex PCR. The sample holds under 350,000 clones; around 85% are singletons and the top ten take approximately 10%. Sequences were obtained from peripheral blood. These TCRs come from a woman in her 70s with acute or convalescent COVID-19.

V is TRBV2 and J is TRBJ1-1; a weak D match, TRBD1 (6 bases). V dropped 6 bases and J dropped 2 bases, with 10 bases sitting between them. Germline CDR1 reads SNHLY; CDR2 reads FYNNEI. The CDR3 is made up of 13 amino acids. CDR3 residues: CASSQGPNTEAFF. DNA of the CDR3: TGTGCCAGCAGCCAGGGGCCCAACACTGAAGCTTTCTTT.

DNA of the CDR3: TGTGCCATCAGGGCAACCGGGAATCAGCCCCAGCATTTT. Translating it yields CAIRATGNQPQHF. The chain combines TRBV10-3 with TRBJ1-5; D remains unclear. The CDR3 consists of 13 residues. V lost 6 bases and J lost 4, with 10 bases in between. Germline V lookup: CDR1 ENHRY, CDR2 SYGVKD.

There are a few counts of this clone. The V and J genes are TRBV4-1 and TRBJ1-3; the D gene is possibly TRBD1 (5 bases). CDR3 size: 14 residues. Germline V gene data show CDR1 as MGHRA and CDR2 as YSYEKL. Trimming took off 4 bases at V and 7 bases at J, with 14 bases between the two ends. CDR3 DNA sequence: TGCGCCAGCAGCCCCCGGCAGGGCGATAACACCATATATTTT. Encoded protein: CASSPRQGDNTIYF.

The rearrangement uses TRBV11-2 and TRBJ2-1; weak D call: TRBD1 (7 bases). Trimming took off 2 bases at V and 0 bases at J, with 8 bases between the two ends. This CDR3 spans 15 amino acids. Germline V gene data show CDR1 as SGHAT and CDR2 as FQNNGV. The CDR3 sequence is CASSLQGGSYNEQFF. DNA of the CDR3: TGTGCCAGCAGCTTACAGGGGGGCTCCTACAATGAGCAGTTCTTC.

The chain uses TRBV7-2 and TRBJ2-1, with 7 bases that match TRBD1. The V and J ends lost 1 base and 0 bases, in that order; junction bases with no gene match: 0. CDR3 length: 15 residues. CDR1 is SGHTA, CDR2 FQGNSA, per germline. Written as DNA, the CDR3 is TGTGCCAGCAGCTTAGGGACAGGCTCCTACAATGAGCAGTTCTTC. It codes for CASSLGTGSYNEQFF.

The chain recombines TRBV10-3 with TRBJ2-3; possibly TRBD2 for D (6 bases). The CDR3 is 15 residues long. From germline, CDR1 is ENHRY and CDR2 SYGVKD. The ends were cut back, 6 bases at V and 1 base at J, with 14 bases in the middle. CDR3 nucleotide sequence: TGTGCCATCAGCCCGGGGACTTTACGCACAGATACGCAGTATTTT. Its protein is CAISPGTLRTDTQYF.

CDR3 in amino acids: CASSHPGGAYEQYF. The DNA for the CDR3 is TGTGCCAGCAGCCACCCGGGGGGGGCCTACGAGCAGTACTTC. The V call is TRBV3-1 (or the pseudogene TRBV3-2), the J call TRBJ2-7, with 8 bases identical to TRBD2. This CDR3 has 14 residues. Looked up from germline, CDR1 is LGHDT and CDR2 is YNNKEL (reference sequence). Unmatched junction bases numbered 3, after V lost 3 bases and J lost 2 bases.

The CDR3 sequence is CASMVGLSTDTQYF. The CDR3, as DNA: TGTGCCAGCATGGTAGGACTATCCACAGATACGCAGTATTTT. V is TRBV2 and J is TRBJ2-3, with a weak D call TRBD2 (6 bases). Per the germline V gene, CDR1 is SNHLY and CDR2 is FYNNEI. The CDR3 is 14 residues long. Trimming pared 7 bases from V and 2 bases from J, leaving 13 bases between.

The chain links TRBV11-2 to TRBJ1-1, with TRBD1 matching over 7 bases. Losses at the gene ends were 6 bases for V and 6 bases for J; bases not matched to a gene: 7. The CDR3 is 13 amino acids. Per the germline V gene, CDR1 is SGHAT and CDR2 is FQNNGV. The CDR3 loop is CASRPTTGPEAFF. The CDR3 region has the DNA TGTGCCAGCAGACCAACGACAGGGCCTGAAGCTTTCTTT.

This clone was seen once. This chain links TRBV5-1 with TRBJ2-1, with D perhaps matching TRBD2 (6 bases). The length of the CDR3 is 15 residues. Germline loops: CDR1 SGHRS, CDR2 YFSETQ. Trimming shortened V by 3 bases and J by 3 bases, and 13 bases separated the two germline ends. The CDR3 bases are TGCGCCAGCAGCTCGGAGGGGACTGACTACAATGAGCAGTTCTTC. As protein: CASSSEGTDYNEQFF.